The 22 T cell receptor beta chains in this list originate from one sample, sequenced in a study of blood T cell repertoires in COVID-19. TCRdb keeps only in-frame clones here, not all; method: immunoSEQ multiplex PCR. Seen here are about 290,000 clones, around 90% observed once, and the top ten hold approximately 1.5%. Sequenced input: PBMCs or T cells enriched from blood (not recorded which). The receptors were sampled from a woman in her 40s who had recovered from COVID-19.

The chain has TRBV5-6 and TRBJ2-7, with TRBD2 matching over 12 bases. Germline CDR1 SGHDT, CDR2 YYEEEE. With V trimmed by 3 bases and J by 2 bases, 9 bases remained unmatched. The CDR3 is 17 amino acids. CDR3 in amino acids: CASSSQRTSGIPYEQYF. The CDR3 DNA sequence: TGTGCCAGCAGCTCGCAACGGACTAGCGGGATTCCCTACGAGCAGTACTTC.

The V gene is TRBV7-2, the J gene TRBJ1-6; D gene ambiguous. Germline assignment: CDR1 SGHTA and CDR2 FQGNSA. Trimming shortened V by 1 base and J by 6 bases, and 10 bases separated the two germline ends. This CDR3 is 15 amino acids long. The CDR3 here is CASSLGPQSNSPLHF. The CDR3 DNA follows: TGTGCCAGCAGCTTAGGTCCCCAGTCTAATTCACCCCTCCACTTT.

The chain uses TRBV2 and TRBJ1-2; D uncertain. The CDR3 loop spans 13 amino acids. Trimming pared 3 bases from V and 8 bases from J, leaving 13 bases between. Germline CDR1 SNHLY, CDR2 FYNNEI. CDR3 DNA: TGTGCCAGCAGTGAGGGCCCCTCTGGGGGCTACACCTTC. Amino acid sequence: CASSEGPSGGYTF.

This clone has more than one count but fewer than ten. The gene calls are TRBV7-9 and TRBJ1-1; D unresolved. V was pared by 2 bases and J by 2 bases, with 12 bases between. Looked up from germline, CDR1 is SEHNR and CDR2 is FQNEAQ (reference sequence). CDR3 length: 15 residues. CDR3 loop: CASSLSKFLNTEAFF. The CDR3 DNA reads as TGTGCCAGCAGCTTATCCAAATTCCTAAACACTGAAGCTTTCTTT.

This chain links TRBV19 with TRBJ2-5, with TRBD2 identical over 8 bases. After removal of 6 bases from V and 6 bases from J, the junction contained 15 bases not matched to a gene. The CDR3 loop spans 16 amino acids. Germline V gene lookup returns CDR1 LNHDA and CDR2 SQIVND (reference sequence). CDR3 DNA: TGTGCCAGTAGCTTACGGGGGGGGCCCCTCGGACAGACCCAGTACTTC. It yields the protein CASSLRGGPLGQTQYF.

The J gene is TRBJ2-3, the V gene TRBV3-1 (or the pseudogene TRBV3-2), with TRBD2 identical over 7 bases. The CDR3 consists of 15 residues. Unmatched junction bases numbered 6, after V lost 1 base and J lost 5 bases. Germline CDR1 is LGHDT and CDR2 is YNNKEL (reference sequence). CDR3 sequence reads: CASSQGSGVIDTQYF. In DNA, the CDR3 is TGTGCCAGCAGCCAAGGGAGCGGGGTGATAGATACGCAGTATTTT.

The chain joins TRBV29-1 to TRBJ2-3, with TRBD2 matching over 8 bases. The CDR3 length is 14 residues. J lost 0 bases, V lost 7 bases, and 6 bases had no gene match. The germline V gene encodes CDR1 SQVTM and CDR2 ANQGSEA. CDR3 sequence (DNA): TGCAGCGCACGGGGGGGACCTAGCACAGATACGCAGTATTTT. This gives the protein CSARGGPSTDTQYF.

The V and J genes are TRBV7-2 and TRBJ1-1; maybe TRBD1 (6 bases). Trimming pared 5 bases from V and 0 bases from J, leaving 13 bases between. CDR3 length: 15 residues. The V gene's germline CDR1 is SGHTA and CDR2 FQGNSA. Here the CDR3 reads CASSPSGQLNTEAFF. The CDR3 coding sequence is TGTGCCAGCAGCCCGAGTGGACAGTTGAACACTGAAGCTTTCTTT.

The rearrangement links TRBV5-1 to TRBJ2-3; 13 bases line up with TRBD2. CDR3 length equals 17 residues. After removal of 6 bases from V and 3 bases from J, the junction contained 10 bases not matched to a gene. Germline V CDR1 and CDR2: SGHRS, YFSETQ. CDR3 nucleotides: TGCGCCAGCATCACCGGGACTAGCGGGATTGCTACAGATACGCAGTATTTT. Translation: CASITGTSGIATDTQYF.

This chain uses TRBV11-2 with TRBJ1-6; TRBD1 agrees at 8 bases. CDR3 length equals 14 residues. Germline CDR1 and CDR2: SGHAT and FQNNGV. J lost 7 bases, V lost 6 bases, and 5 bases had no gene match. The CDR3 is CASRLQGGNSPLHF. For the CDR3, the DNA is TGTGCCAGCAGATTACAGGGGGGAAATTCACCCCTCCACTTT. The complete variable domain, with remaining parts taken from reference TRBV11-2 and TRBJ1-6, reads EAGVAQSPRYKIIEKRQSVAFWCNPISGHATLYWYQQILGQGPKLLIQFQNNGVVDDSQLPKDRFSAERLKGVDSTLKIQPAKLEDSAVYLCASRLQGGNSPLHFGNGTRLTVT.

The chain carries TRBV4-3 and TRBJ2-2; 13 bases map to TRBD2. V lost 0 bases to trimming and J lost 9 bases; unmatched junction nucleotides: 7. Germline CDR1 reads LGHNA; CDR2 reads YSLEER. This CDR3 contains 17 residues. The DNA for the CDR3 is TGCGCCAGCAGCCAAGATTTACTAGCGGGAGGGAAGAGGGAGCTGTTTTTT. It codes for CASSQDLLAGGKRELFF.

The genes are TRBV9 and TRBJ1-1, with no clear D. The CDR3 runs 14 residues. CDR1 and CDR2 from the germline V gene are SGDLS and YYNGEE. V was trimmed by 4 bases and J by 6 bases, leaving 16 bases between them. DNA for the CDR3: TGTGCCAGCAGCCCAAGGACTGAAAGTGCTGAAGCTTTCTTT. It yields the protein CASSPRTESAEAFF.

The chain links TRBV18 to TRBJ1-1, with D possibly matching TRBD1 (5 bases). This CDR3 region has 14 residues. Trimming took off 4 bases at V and 8 bases at J, with 17 bases between the two ends. CDR1 KGHSH and CDR2 LQKENI come from the germline V gene. CDR3 in amino acids: CASSLGRGEWEAFF. The DNA of the CDR3 is TGTGCCAGCTCACTCGGACGGGGGGAATGGGAAGCTTTCTTT.

The rearrangement joins TRBV2 to TRBJ2-7; D not resolved. V shed 4 bases and J shed 7 bases, with 11 bases lying between them. Looked up from germline, CDR1 is SNHLY and CDR2 is FYNNEI. The CDR3 consists of 12 residues. The CDR3 loop is CASSVDSGEQYF. The CDR3, as DNA: TGTGCCAGCAGTGTAGACTCCGGAGAGCAGTACTTC.

This clone appeared a few times. The rearrangement links TRBV7-3 to TRBJ2-7; tentative D call: TRBD1 (5 bases). This CDR3 has 14 residues. V was pared by 4 bases and J by 7 bases, with 17 bases between. Germline values: CDR1 SGHTA, CDR2 FQGTGA. CDR3 DNA sequence: TGTGCCAGCAGCTCCCAGGGATCTTCTGGGGAGCAGTACTTC. Protein: CASSSQGSSGEQYF.

Concerning this clone itself: The DNA is omitted, as the CDR3 cannot be located on it reliably, and the CDR3 follows TCRdb's listing. The chain joins TRBV21-1 to TRBJ1-1; the tabulated D call, TRBD1, remains unverified against the DNA. TRBV21-1 is an annotated pseudogene. The CDR3 contains 20 residues when both ends are counted. The CDR3 reads CASSKVVGRGSFASLTEAFF.

DNA of the CDR3: TGTGCCAGCAGCGGACAGGGAAGCAACACCGGGGAGCTGTTTTTT. The encoded protein is CASSGQGSNTGELFF. The chain is built from TRBV9 and TRBJ2-2; 7 nucleotides agree with TRBD1. With V trimmed by 3 bases and J by 2 bases, 4 bases remained unmatched. Per germline, CDR1 SGDLS and CDR2 YYNGEE. The CDR3 runs to 15 residues.

J is TRBJ2-2 and V is TRBV6-5; 7 bases match TRBD2. V gave up 6 bases and J gave up 9 bases; unmatched junction bases: 7. CDR1 MNHEY and CDR2 SVGAGI come from the germline V gene. The length of the CDR3 is 13 residues. The CDR3 reads CASRRREARELFF. In DNA, the CDR3 is TGTGCCAGCAGACGCCGGGAGGCGAGGGAGCTGTTTTTT.

The chain uses TRBV5-1 and TRBJ1-4; maybe TRBD1 (5 bases). V gave up 6 bases and J gave up 3 bases, with 12 bases separating them. The CDR3 extends over 14 amino acids. Germline loops: CDR1 SGHRS, CDR2 YFSETQ. CDR3 bases: TGCGCCAGCACCTGGGGGGTTCCTAATGAAAAACTGTTTTTT. Amino acids: CASTWGVPNEKLFF.

The V gene is TRBV6-2 or TRBV6-3, the J gene TRBJ2-2; D gene uncertain. V lost 5 bases, J lost 4 bases, and 8 bases lay in between. Germline CDR1 MNHEY, CDR2 SVGEGT. The CDR3 is made up of 13 amino acids. CDR3 sequence: CASSRAVTGELFF. CDR3 bases: TGTGCCAGCAGTCGCGCGGTCACCGGGGAGCTGTTTTTT.

The chain has TRBV7-2 and TRBJ2-2, with TRBD2 identical over 10 bases. Germline V lookup: CDR1 SGHTA, CDR2 FQGNSA. V shed 2 bases, J shed 1 base, and the junction held 1 base outside the gene matches. The CDR3 has 16 amino acids. This CDR3 reads CASSLLAGGNTGELFF. Here the CDR3 DNA reads TGTGCCAGCAGCTTATTAGCGGGGGGGAACACCGGGGAGCTGTTTTTT. The full variable domain, its missing parts supplied by reference TRBV7-2 and TRBJ2-2, is GAGVSQSPSNKVTEKGKDVELRCDPISGHTALYWYRQSLGQGLEFLIYFQGNSAPDKSGLPSDRFSAERTGGSVSTLTIQRTQQEDSAVYLCASSLLAGGNTGELFFGEGSRLTVL.

The CDR3 spells CASSPLGHTTLDTDTQYF. The CDR3, as DNA: TGTGCCAGCAGCCCACTGGGACACACTACTCTCGACACAGATACGCAGTATTTT. The chain employs TRBV7-6 and TRBJ2-3; tentative D call: TRBD1 (6 bases). This CDR3 spans 18 amino acids. Germline values: CDR1 SGHVS, CDR2 FNYEAQ. With 5 bases removed from V and 2 bases from J, the gap between germline ends came to 23 bases.